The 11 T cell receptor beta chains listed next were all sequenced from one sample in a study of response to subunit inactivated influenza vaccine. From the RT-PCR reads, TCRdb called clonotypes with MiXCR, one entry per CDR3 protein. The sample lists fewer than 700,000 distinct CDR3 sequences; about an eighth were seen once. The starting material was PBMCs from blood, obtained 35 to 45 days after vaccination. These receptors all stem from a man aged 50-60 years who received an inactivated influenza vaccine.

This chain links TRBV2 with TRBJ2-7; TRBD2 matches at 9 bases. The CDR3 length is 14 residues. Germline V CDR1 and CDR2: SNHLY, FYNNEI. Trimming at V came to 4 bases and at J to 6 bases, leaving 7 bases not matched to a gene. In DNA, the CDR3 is TGTGCCAGCAGTGTAAAGCGGGGGGTTGTCGAGCAGTACTTC. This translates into CASSVKRGVVEQYF. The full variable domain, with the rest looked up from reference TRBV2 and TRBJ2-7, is EPEVTQTPSHQVTQMGQEVILRCVPISNHLYFYWYRQILGQKVEFLVSFYNNEISEKSEIFDDQFSVERPDGSNFTLKIRSTKLEDSAMYFCASSVKRGVVEQYFGPGTRLTVT.

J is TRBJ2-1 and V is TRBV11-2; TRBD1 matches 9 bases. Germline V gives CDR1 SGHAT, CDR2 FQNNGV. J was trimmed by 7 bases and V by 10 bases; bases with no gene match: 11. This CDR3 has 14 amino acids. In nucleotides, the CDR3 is TGTGCCAACCCACCGGGACAGGGCGAGAATGAGCAGTTCTTC. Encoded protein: CANPPGQGENEQFF.

This CDR3 is CASSPGRHNEKLFF. DNA for the CDR3: TGTGCCAGCAGCCCCGGACGGCATAATGAAAAACTGTTTTTT. The chain links TRBV7-2 to TRBJ1-4, with no clear D. CDR3 length: 14 amino acids. Germline lookup yields CDR1 SGHTA and CDR2 FQGNSA. V was trimmed by 5 bases and J by 4 bases, leaving 11 bases between them. Full variable domain (rest looked up from reference TRBV7-2 and TRBJ1-4): GAGVSQSPSNKVTEKGKDVELRCDPISGHTALYWYRQSLGQGLEFLIYFQGNSAPDKSGLPSDRFSAERTGGSVSTLTIQRTQQEDSAVYLCASSPGRHNEKLFFGSGTQLSVL.

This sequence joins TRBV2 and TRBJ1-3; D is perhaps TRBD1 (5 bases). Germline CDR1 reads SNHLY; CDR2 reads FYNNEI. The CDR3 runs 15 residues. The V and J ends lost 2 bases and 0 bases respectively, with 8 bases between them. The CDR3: CASSEWGSSGNTIYF. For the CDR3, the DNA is TGTGCCAGCAGTGAATGGGGCAGCTCTGGAAACACCATATATTTT.

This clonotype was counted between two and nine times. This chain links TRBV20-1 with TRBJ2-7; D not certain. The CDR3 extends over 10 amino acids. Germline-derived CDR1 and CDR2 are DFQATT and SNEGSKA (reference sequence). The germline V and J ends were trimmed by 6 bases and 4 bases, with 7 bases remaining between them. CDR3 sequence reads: CSATDYEQYF. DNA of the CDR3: TGCAGTGCCACAGATTACGAGCAGTACTTC.

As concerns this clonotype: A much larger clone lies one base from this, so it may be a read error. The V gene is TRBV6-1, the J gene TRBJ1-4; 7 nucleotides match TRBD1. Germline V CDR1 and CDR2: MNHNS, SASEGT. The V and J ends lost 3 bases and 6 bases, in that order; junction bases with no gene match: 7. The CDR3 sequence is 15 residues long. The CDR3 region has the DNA TGTGCCAGCAGTGACCGGAGGGGGCAGGATGAAAAACTGTTTTTT. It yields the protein CASSDRRGQDEKLFF.

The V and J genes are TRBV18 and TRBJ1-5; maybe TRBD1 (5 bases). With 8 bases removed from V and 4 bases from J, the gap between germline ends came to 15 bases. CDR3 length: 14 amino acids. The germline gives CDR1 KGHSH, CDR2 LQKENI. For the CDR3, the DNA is TGTGCCAGCAGTCCGCCCGGGGGGAATCAGCCCCAGCATTTT. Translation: CASSPPGGNQPQHF.

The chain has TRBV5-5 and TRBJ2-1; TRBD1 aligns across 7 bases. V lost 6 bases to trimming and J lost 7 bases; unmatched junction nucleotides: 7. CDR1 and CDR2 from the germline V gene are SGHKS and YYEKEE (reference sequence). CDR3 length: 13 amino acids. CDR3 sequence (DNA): TGTGCCAGCAACAGCGCAGGGGGAAATGAGCAGTTCTTC. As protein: CASNSAGGNEQFF.

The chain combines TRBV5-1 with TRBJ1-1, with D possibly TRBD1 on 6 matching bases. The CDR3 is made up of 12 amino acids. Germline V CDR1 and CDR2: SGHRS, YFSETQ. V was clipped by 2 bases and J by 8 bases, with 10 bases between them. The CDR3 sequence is CASSFAGEEAFF. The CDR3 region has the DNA TGCGCCAGCAGCTTTGCAGGGGAAGAAGCTTTCTTT.

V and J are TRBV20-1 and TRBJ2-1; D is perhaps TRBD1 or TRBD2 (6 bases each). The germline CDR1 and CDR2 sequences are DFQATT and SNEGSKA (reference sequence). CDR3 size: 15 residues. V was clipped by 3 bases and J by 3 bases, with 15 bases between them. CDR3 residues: CSASFPGADYNEQFF. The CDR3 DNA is TGCAGTGCTAGTTTCCCGGGGGCGGACTACAATGAGCAGTTCTTC.

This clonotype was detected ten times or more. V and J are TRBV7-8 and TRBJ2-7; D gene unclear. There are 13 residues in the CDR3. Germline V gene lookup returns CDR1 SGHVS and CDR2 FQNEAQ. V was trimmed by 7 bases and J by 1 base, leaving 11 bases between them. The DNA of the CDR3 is TGTGCCAGCACTGGCACCCGTTCCTACGAGCAGTACTTC. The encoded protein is CASTGTRSYEQYF.